The 23 T cell receptor beta chains in this list originate from one sample, sequenced in a study of vaccination effects on CD4 cells after COVID-19. Antigen-specific CD4+ T cell clonotypes were called by their expansion after viral peptide-pool culture in ViraFEST. Culture lasted over 9 days before CD4+ T cell isolation. Absence of prior SARS-CoV-2 infection characterized the vaccine recipients, who showed negative nucleocapsid antibodies. Clones were read by immunoSEQ multiplex PCR, and TCRdb kept only the in-frame ones, dropping some. The data show 40,000 to 45,000 clones, around 78% seen once. These TCRs' antigens remain unknown. Source: CD4+ T cells from PBMCs cultured with SARS-CoV-2 spike peptides, taken before COVID-19 vaccination. The receptor source for this set is a human donor who received a COVID-19 vaccine.

This clone was detected only a few times. V and J are TRBV12-3 or TRBV12-4 and TRBJ1-1; D ambiguous. With 2 bases removed from V and 1 base from J, the gap between germline ends came to 5 bases. The CDR3 extends over 13 amino acids. CDR3 residues: CASSLRENTEAFF. In nucleotides, the CDR3 is TGTGCCAGCAGTTTACGGGAGAACACTGAAGCTTTCTTT.

On this clone itself: Within the sample, other DNA sequences also encode this same CDR3. The V gene is TRBV7-2, the J gene TRBJ2-2, with unresolved D. V shed 2 bases and J shed 8 bases, with 3 bases lying between them. The germline gives CDR1 SGHTA, CDR2 FQGNSA. This CDR3 is 11 amino acids long. The CDR3 nucleotides are TGTGCCAGCAGCTTAAGAGGGGAGCTGTTTTTT. Translated: CASSLRGELFF.

The chain links TRBV28 to TRBJ2-7; D gene uncertain. The CDR3 is 13 amino acids. Germline CDR1 MDHEN, CDR2 SYDVKM. With 2 bases removed from V and 0 bases from J, the gap between germline ends came to 5 bases. CDR3 residues: CASSLRSSYEQYV. DNA for the CDR3: TGTGCCAGCAGTTTAAGGAGCTCCTACGAGCAGTACGTC.

CDR3 DNA: TGCGCCAGCAGCTTGGCCCTCAGGGTCCGGGGGAGCTCCTACAATGAGCAGTTCTTC. This translates into CASSLALRVRGSSYNEQFF. V and J are TRBV5-1 and TRBJ2-1, with D possibly matching TRBD2 (6 bases). V gave up 0 bases and J gave up 0 bases, with 19 bases separating them. The CDR3 has 19 residues. CDR1 is SGHRS, CDR2 YFSETQ, per germline.

The rearrangement joins TRBV6-6 to TRBJ1-3; no definite D call. The CDR3 has 12 amino acids. From germline, CDR1 is MNHNY and CDR2 SVGAGI (reference sequence). Trimming shortened V by 5 bases and J by 3 bases, and 5 bases separated the two germline ends. The CDR3 bases are TGTGCCAGCAGTACCCTTGGAAACACCATATATTTT. This codes for CASSTLGNTIYF.

This clone has a handful of counts. The chain is built from TRBV12-3 or TRBV12-4 and TRBJ1-2; 7 positions match TRBD1. The CDR3 loop spans 12 amino acids. Germline trimming cut 5 bases from V and 7 bases from J; bases unmatched to any gene: 4. CDR3 DNA sequence: TGTGCCAGCAGTACCAACAGGGGTGGCTACACCTTC. Amino acids: CASSTNRGGYTF.

This rearrangement joins TRBV5-1 to TRBJ2-7; 7 nucleotides line up with TRBD2. Germline trimming cut 4 bases from V and 2 bases from J; bases unmatched to any gene: 9. Germline CDR1 is SGHRS and CDR2 is YFSETQ. The length of the CDR3 is 15 residues. CDR3 bases: TGCGCCAGCAGCCGGGGGGACGGAGACCCCTACGAGCAGTACGTC. Translated, it gives CASSRGDGDPYEQYV.

The chain recombines TRBV7-9 with TRBJ1-6; 7 nucleotides agree with TRBD1. Germline trimming cut 5 bases from V and 5 bases from J; bases unmatched to any gene: 9. The germline gives CDR1 SEHNR, CDR2 FQNEAQ (reference sequence). The CDR3 consists of 16 residues. This CDR3 is CASSAEGTVNNSPLHF. DNA for the CDR3: TGTGCCAGCAGCGCCGAAGGGACAGTAAATAATTCACCCCTCCACTTT.

V usage is TRBV18 and J usage is TRBJ1-3; D remains ambiguous. Trimming left V 2 bases short and J 8 bases short, with 7 bases between. CDR3 length equals 12 residues. Germline V CDR1 and CDR2: KGHSH, LQKENI. CDR3 nucleotide sequence: TGTGCCAGCTCACCAGGGTCGGACACCATATATTTT. This sequence encodes CASSPGSDTIYF.

V gene TRBV19 combines with J gene TRBJ1-2, with a possible D match to TRBD1 (6 bases). This CDR3 is built from 15 residues. CDR1 LNHDA and CDR2 SQIVND come from the germline V gene (reference sequence). V shed 6 bases and J shed 7 bases, with 21 bases lying between them. Here the CDR3 reads CASSPTGGGFVGYTF. For the CDR3, the DNA is TGTGCCAGTAGCCCGACAGGAGGAGGGTTCGTTGGCTACACCTTC.

The chain has TRBV9 and TRBJ1-1; D unresolved. V was trimmed by 0 bases and J by 3 bases, leaving 15 bases between them. CDR1 is SGDLS, CDR2 YYNGEE, per germline. CDR3 length equals 16 residues. CDR3 protein: CASSVVGGRVDTEAFF. The CDR3 DNA is TGTGCCAGCAGCGTAGTAGGAGGGAGGGTGGACACTGAAGCTTTCTTT.

The V call is TRBV11-2, the J call TRBJ2-7, with 10 positions matching TRBD1. From germline, CDR1 is SGHAT and CDR2 FQNNGV. V lost 5 bases, J lost 4 bases, and 5 bases stayed unmatched. The CDR3 loop spans 14 amino acids. The CDR3 loop is CASSQDRGMYEQYV. Here the CDR3 DNA reads TGTGCCAGCAGCCAGGACAGGGGGATGTACGAGCAGTACGTC.

This clone was seen only once. The chain is built from TRBV6-5 and TRBJ1-6; no definite D call. The CDR3 covers 14 residues. Germline CDR1 and CDR2: MNHEY and SVGAGI. V was trimmed by 6 bases and J by 7 bases, leaving 13 bases between them. The CDR3 region has the DNA TGTGCCAGCAGGGCCCCGGGAAGAAATTCACCCCTCCACTTT. Translation: CASRAPGRNSPLHF.

The chain couples TRBV30 to TRBJ1-1; D remains ambiguous. CDR1 and CDR2 from the germline V gene are GTSNPN and SVGIG (reference sequence). The CDR3 is 12 residues long. With 4 bases removed from V and 0 bases from J, the gap between germline ends came to 6 bases. The CDR3 DNA reads as TGTGCCTGGATATTAATGAACACTGAAGCTTTCTTT. This gives the protein CAWILMNTEAFF.

This sequence joins TRBV18 and TRBJ2-4; D gene ambiguous. Germline V lookup: CDR1 KGHSH, CDR2 LQKENI. The CDR3 sequence is 15 residues long. V dropped 4 bases and J dropped 3 bases, with 13 bases sitting between them. The CDR3 nucleotides read TGTGCCAGCTCACGAACGCCATTTGACAAAAACATTCAGTACTTC. Its translation is CASSRTPFDKNIQYF.

The chain recombines TRBV4-3 with TRBJ2-1, with D perhaps TRBD2 (5 bases). Trimming pared 2 bases from V and 3 bases from J, leaving 8 bases between. This CDR3 has 14 residues. Germline-derived CDR1 and CDR2 are LGHNA and YSLEER. In DNA form, the CDR3 reads TGCGCCAGCAGCCAACAGCGGAACTACAATGAGCAGTTCTTC. It codes for CASSQQRNYNEQFF.

The V call is TRBV5-1, the J call TRBJ2-5, with D perhaps TRBD1 (6 bases). This CDR3 comprises 15 residues. V was clipped by 4 bases and J by 3 bases, with 16 bases between them. Per the germline V gene, CDR1 is SGHRS and CDR2 is YFSETQ. This CDR3 is CASSTPGGTKETQYF. The CDR3 nucleotides are TGCGCCAGCAGCACTCCTGGTGGGACAAAAGAGACCCAGTACTTC.

The V call is TRBV19, the J call TRBJ2-2, with 7 nucleotides matching TRBD2. The V segment lost 6 bases and the J segment 1 base; nucleotides outside the gene matches: 8. From germline, CDR1 is LNHDA and CDR2 SQIVND (reference sequence). CDR3 length: 16 amino acids. In DNA form, the CDR3 reads TGTGCCAGTAGAACGTTGGCGGGGGAGAACACCGGGGAGCTGTTTTTT. Translating it yields CASRTLAGENTGELFF.

The V and J genes are TRBV10-3 and TRBJ1-1; the D gene is possibly TRBD1 (5 bases). The germline V and J ends were trimmed by 6 bases and 1 base, with 9 bases remaining between them. The CDR3 extends over 13 amino acids. Germline lookup yields CDR1 ENHRY and CDR2 SYGVKD. Written as DNA, the CDR3 is TGTGCCATCAGGGACACCGGGAACACTGAAGCTTTCTTT. Translating gives CAIRDTGNTEAFF.

The rearrangement links TRBV2 to TRBJ2-1; maybe TRBD2 (5 bases). This CDR3 is built from 13 residues. The germline CDR1 and CDR2 sequences are SNHLY and FYNNEI. Trimming shortened V by 4 bases and J by 5 bases, and 9 bases separated the two germline ends. CDR3 region: CASSVGRDNEQFF. For the CDR3, the DNA is TGTGCCAGCAGTGTTGGGAGAGACAATGAGCAGTTCTTC.

This clone was seen more than once but under ten times. The genes are TRBV5-6 and TRBJ1-5; 10 bases match TRBD1. V lost 4 bases and J lost 4; bases outside the gene matches: 8. Germline V lookup: CDR1 SGHDT, CDR2 YYEEEE. This CDR3 has 16 amino acids. CDR3 loop: CASSITGTGENQPQHF. The CDR3 coding sequence is TGTGCCAGCAGCATAACCGGGACAGGGGAGAATCAGCCCCAGCATTTT.

This chain uses TRBV28 with TRBJ1-2; a possible D gene is TRBD1 (6 bases). V was trimmed by 7 bases and J by 2 bases, leaving 11 bases between them. CDR3 length equals 13 residues. Germline CDR1 reads MDHEN; CDR2 reads SYDVKM. The CDR3 DNA follows: TGTGCCAGCAAGGGGGGTGGCAACTATGGCTACACCTTC. This gives the protein CASKGGGNYGYTF.

The chain recombines TRBV5-8 with TRBJ1-5; D possibly corresponds to TRBD1 (6 bases). Trimming took off 2 bases at V and 0 bases at J, with 21 bases between the two ends. The CDR3 has 19 residues. CDR1 is SGHTS, CDR2 YDEGEE, per germline. The CDR3 loop is CASSFRGTVVNYSNQPQHF. The CDR3 bases are TGTGCCAGCAGCTTTAGGGGGACGGTGGTGAACTATAGCAATCAGCCCCAGCATTTT.